A selection of T cell receptor beta chains follows, all from one sample in a study of OX40 agonist ivuxolimab in advanced cancers. Some clones are missing from TCRdb's copy, which holds only in-frame ones; the method was immunoSEQ multiplex PCR. The sample has 50,000 to 55,000 clones; 84% are singletons. The source material was CD4+ or CD8+ T cells sorted from blood, sampled in a trial of the OX40 agonist ivuxolimab. These TCRs come from an adult with an advanced solid tumor such as melanoma, head and neck, liver or kidney cancer. Each CDR3 is given with its conserved first and last residue. The D gene is left open where the match is weak. Clone size is stated in some rows and not others, as once, few, many or a class when expanded.

>TRBJ1-1|TRBV6-6|14|TRBD1|-
TGTGCCAGCAGTCGGGACAGGGTAACCACTGAAGCTTTCTTT
CASSRDRVTTEAFF
>TRBJ2-7|TRBV7-2|14|-|-
TGTGCCAGCAGCTTACTCGGGGGCCTTTACGAGCAGTACTTC
CASSLLGGLYEQYF
>TRBJ2-1|TRBV10-1|16|TRBD1|-
TGCGCCAGCAGCCGTACAGGGGGCAGGCAATACAATGAGCAGTTCTTC
CASSRTGGRQYNEQFF
>TRBJ2-1|TRBV11-2|14|-|-
TGTGCCAGCAGCTTAGACCCACAGGGCCATGAGCAGTTCTTC
CASSLDPQGHEQFF
>TRBJ1-1|TRBV19|14|-|few
TGTGCCAGTAGATCGACAGGATTGAACACTGAAGCTTTCTTT
CASRSTGLNTEAFF
>TRBJ1-1|TRBV18|16|TRBD1|once
TGTGCCAGCTCACTCGGGACAGGGGTCGAGAACACTGAAGCTTTCTTT
CASSLGTGVENTEAFF
>TRBJ2-7|TRBV7-9|15|TRBD1|-
TGTGCCAGCAGCGCCAGGACAGGGAGCTCCTACGAGCAGTACTTC
CASSARTGSSYEQYF
>TRBJ2-3|TRBV11-2|12|-|-
TGTGCCAGCAGCTCCGTACCCCATACGCAGTATTTT
CASSSVPHTQYF
>TRBJ2-5|TRBV9|16|-|once
TGTGCCAGCAGCGTAGGGCCAGGGTGGGACCAAGAGACCCAGTACTTC
CASSVGPGWDQETQYF
>TRBJ2-4|TRBV30|13|-|-
TGTGCCTGGAGTACTGGTGGCAAAAACATTCAGTACTTC
CAWSTGGKNIQYF
>TRBJ1-5|TRBV19|16|TRBD1|-
TGTGCCAGTAGTATGGATCTCGGGACAGGAAATCAGCCCCAGCATTTT
CASSMDLGTGNQPQHF
>TRBJ2-4|TRBV7-8|17|TRBD1|-
TGTGCCAGCAGCGAAAAGAACAGGGGATCGGCCAAAAACATTCAGTACTTC
CASSEKNRGSAKNIQYF
>TRBJ2-7|TRBV6-5|15|TRBD2|-
TGTGCCAGCAGTTACGGGACTAGCGGGAGTGGTCACCGGTACTTC
CASSYGTSGSGHRYF
>TRBJ2-5|TRBV11-3|15|TRBD1|-
TGTGCCAGCAGCGTTGGATCCGGGACAGAGAAGACCCAGTACTTC
CASSVGSGTEKTQYF
>TRBJ2-7|TRBV18|14|TRBD2|-
TGTGCCAGCTCACCCAGCGGGAGGGGTTACGAGCAGTACTTC
CASSPSGRGYEQYF
>TRBJ2-7|TRBV6-1|15|-|few
TGTGCCAGCAGTGAATGGGGACTTCGCTCCTACGAGCAGTACTTC
CASSEWGLRSYEQYF
>TRBJ1-2|TRBV6-5|15|-|-
TGTGCCAGCAGTTACTCCAGGGCGGGGAACTATGGCTACACCTTC
CASSYSRAGNYGYTF
>TRBJ2-7|TRBV11-3|13|-|-
TGTGCCAGCAGTATGGACAGATACTACGAGCAGTACTTC
CASSMDRYYEQYF
>TRBJ2-5|TRBV6-5|16|TRBD1|-
TGTGCCAGCAGTTTCTTGACAGGGGGGCATCGAGAGACCCAGTACTTC
CASSFLTGGHRETQYF
>TRBJ1-1|TRBV19|15|-|-
TGTGCCAGTAGCAGCCCGTGGGACGGCAACACTGAAGCTTTCTTT
CASSSPWDGNTEAFF
>TRBJ2-2|TRBV19|15|-|few
TGTGCCAGTAACTCCCAAATATTAAACACCGGGGAGCTGTTTTTT
CASNSQILNTGELFF
>TRBJ2-5|TRBV25-1|15|TRBD2|-
TGTGCCAGCAGCGGGGGAACTAGCGGGAGATCTTCCCAGTACTTC
CASSGGTSGRSSQYF
>TRBJ1-1|TRBV7-6|13|-|few
TGTGCCAGCCTGGTCCCGGGGAACACTGAAGCTTTCTTT
CASLVPGNTEAFF
>TRBJ1-2|TRBV5-1|15|-|-
TGCGCCAGCAGCTTGGGCGGGGGTACATTCGACGGCTACACCTTC
CASSLGGGTFDGYTF
>TRBJ2-5|TRBV14|13|-|-
TGTGCCAGCAGCGGGCCAGGGGGGGAGACCCAGTACTTC
CASSGPGGETQYF
>TRBJ2-3|TRBV11-2|17|-|-
TGTGCCAGCAGCTTACATAGGGGGACTATGGGGGCCAATACGCAGTATTTT
CASSLHRGTMGANTQYF
>TRBJ1-1|TRBV7-3|14|TRBD1|-
TGTGCCAGCAGCACTAATGCTGGACAGGTTGAAGCTTTCTTT
CASSTNAGQVEAFF
>TRBJ1-1|TRBV6-5|15|-|-
TGTGCCAGCAGTTACCTTCAGACAGCGAACACTGAAGCTTTCTTT
CASSYLQTANTEAFF
>TRBJ2-5|TRBV19|16|-|few
TGTGCCAGTAGCACCGGGACGGAGCTAAGACAAGAGACCCAGTACTTC
CASSTGTELRQETQYF
>TRBJ2-1|TRBV9|17|TRBD2|-
TGTGCCAGCAGCGAACACCCCCAATTAGCGGGAGAGGATGAGCAGTTCTTC
CASSEHPQLAGEDEQFF
>TRBJ2-5|TRBV7-2|14|-|once
TGTGCCAGCAGCTTAACTAGGAGCGCGGAGACCCAGTACTTC
CASSLTRSAETQYF
>TRBJ1-4|TRBV28|14|-|-
TGTGCCAGCAGCCAACCGGGAGAGGATGAAAAACTGTTTTTT
CASSQPGEDEKLFF
>TRBJ2-1|TRBV7-3|16|TRBD2|-
TGTGCCAGCAGCGGTACCGGGACTAGATTGCCCAATGAGCAGTTCTTC
CASSGTGTRLPNEQFF